The source of this T cell receptor (beta chain) is a study of blood T cells in healthy people across ages. Study-wide results and caveats: Versus aged donors, long-lived donors had higher diversity and more naive CD4+ cells. Those diversity estimates obtained from one million T cells were thought to be underestimates.

A J-beta primer mix and a sample-barcoded 5' primer were used in a second PCR of about 6 to 12 cycles. TCRdb analysed the 5' RACE reads with MiXCR anew, one entry per CDR3 protein. This sample has around 600,000 distinct CDR3 sequences, with more than 45% found just once. CDR1 is DFQATT and CDR2 is SNEGSKA in the germline V gene (reference sequence). Trimming at V came to 1 base and at J to 3 bases, leaving 4 bases not matched to a gene. This CDR3 is 15 amino acids long. Each sample provided at least 5.5 micrograms of extracted total RNA. A note on this clonotype: The antigen remains unidentified.

The sample was blood. The sequence was collected from an older man in good health. This rearrangement joins TRBV20-1 to TRBJ2-4; TRBD2 matches 9 bases. This chain's CDR3 is CSARAAGGIKNIQYF. The CDR3 coding sequence is TGCAGTGCTAGAGCAGCGGGGGGAATCAAAAACATTCAGTACTTC.